A selection of T cell receptor beta chains follows, all from one sample in a study of cytomegalovirus exposure and HLA in healthy donors. The repertoire was sequenced with immunoSEQ multiplex PCR; TCRdb's copy has only in-frame clones and lacks some. The table includes a few hundred thousand clones, over 60% detected once. Sequencing was done on a sample of PBMCs. Receptors originate from a young man in good health and CMV-seronegative. Each CDR3 is given with its conserved first and last residue. The D gene is left open where the match is weak. The size of a clone is reported for some rows only, either as once, few or many, or as a class for expanded clones.

V: TRBV7-6
D: -
size: once
J: TRBJ2-5
CDR3: CASSPVTQRVETQYF
DNA: TGTGCCAGCAGCCCAGTCACTCAGCGAGTAGAGACCCAGTACTTC

V: TRBV7-2
D: -
size: -
J: TRBJ2-5
CDR3: CASSGNPGETQYF
DNA: TGTGCCAGCAGCGGAAATCCGGGGGAGACCCAGTACTTC

V: TRBV9
D: -
size: -
J: TRBJ1-2
CDR3: CASSVGGGNYGYTF
DNA: TGTGCCAGCAGCGTAGGAGGCGGTAACTATGGCTACACCTTC

V: TRBV7-9
D: -
size: -
J: TRBJ1-6
CDR3: CASSLPQENSPLHF
DNA: TGTGCCAGCAGCCTACCACAGGAAAATTCACCCCTCCACTTT

V: TRBV5-6
D: TRBD2
size: few
J: TRBJ2-3
CDR3: CASSDYSGGFTDTQYF
DNA: TGTGCCAGCAGCGATTATAGCGGGGGATTCACAGATACGCAGTATTTT

V: TRBV5-1
D: TRBD2
size: -
J: TRBJ2-5
CDR3: CASSLDSGGVKRQETQYF
DNA: TGCGCCAGCAGCTTGGATAGCGGGGGGGTAAAACGTCAAGAGACCCAGTACTTC

V: TRBV7-7
D: TRBD2
size: -
J: TRBJ2-1
CDR3: CASSLSSGPAVNEQFF
DNA: TGTGCTAGCAGCTTATCTAGCGGGCCAGCCGTAAATGAGCAGTTCTTC

V: TRBV5-4
D: -
size: -
J: TRBJ2-5
CDR3: CASSETGTTQYF
DNA: TGTGCCAGCAGCGAGACAGGCACGACCCAGTACTTC

V: TRBV7-3
D: -
size: -
J: TRBJ2-3
CDR3: CASSSRSDTQYF
DNA: TGTGCCAGCAGCTCTAGGTCAGATACGCAGTATTTT

V: TRBV4-1
D: TRBD1
size: -
J: TRBJ1-2
CDR3: CASSQDGTGGGDGYTF
DNA: TGCGCCAGCAGCCAAGATGGGACAGGGGGCGGTGATGGCTACACCTTC

V: TRBV19
D: TRBD1
size: -
J: TRBJ2-1
CDR3: CASRDRGRNEQFF
DNA: TGTGCCAGCCGGGACAGGGGTAGGAATGAGCAGTTCTTC

V: TRBV7-9
D: TRBD2
size: few
J: TRBJ2-7
CDR3: CASSSISGMSSYEQYF
DNA: TGTGCCAGCAGCTCTATTAGCGGGATGAGCTCCTACGAGCAGTACTTC

V: TRBV7-9
D: TRBD2
size: once
J: TRBJ2-3
CDR3: CASSFSGGSTDTQYF
DNA: TGTGCCAGCAGCTTTAGCGGGGGGTCCACAGATACGCAGTATTTT

V: TRBV5-1
D: -
size: -
J: TRBJ2-5
CDR3: CASSPLGGGETQYF
DNA: TGCGCCAGCAGCCCCCTGGGAGGGGGGGAGACCCAGTACTTC

V: TRBV1
D: -
size: -
J: TRBJ1-6
CDR3: CTSSQEGGDNSPLHF
DNA: TGCACCAGCAGCCAAGAAGGGGGAGATAATTCACCCCTCCACTTT

V: TRBV19
D: -
size: -
J: TRBJ1-4
CDR3: CASTDSPVIEKLFF
DNA: TGTGCCAGCACGGACAGTCCGGTAATTGAAAAACTGTTTTTT

V: TRBV5-4
D: TRBD2
size: -
J: TRBJ2-7
CDR3: CASRPDGGWEQYF
DNA: TGTGCCAGCAGGCCGGACGGGGGGTGGGAGCAGTACTTC

V: TRBV28
D: TRBD1
size: -
J: TRBJ2-7
CDR3: CASSPTLTGGGYEQYF
DNA: TGTGCCAGCAGTCCCACCTTGACAGGGGGCGGCTACGAGCAGTACTTC

V: TRBV29-1
D: -
size: -
J: TRBJ2-7
CDR3: CSVGGLPYEQYF
DNA: TGCAGCGTTGGAGGGCTACCCTACGAGCAGTACTTC

V: TRBV4-3
D: -
size: few
J: TRBJ1-1
CDR3: CASSPRIQGIRNTEAFF
DNA: TGCGCCAGCAGCCCTAGGATTCAGGGAATTAGAAACACTGAAGCTTTCTTT

V: TRBV19
D: TRBD2
size: few
J: TRBJ2-1
CDR3: CASSSGTIINEQFF
DNA: TGTGCCAGTAGCTCCGGGACTATAATCAATGAGCAGTTCTTC

V: TRBV2
D: -
size: once
J: TRBJ1-4
CDR3: CASTNPGEELWKLFF
DNA: TGTGCCAGCACGAACCCCGGGGAAGAATTATGGAAACTGTTTTTT

V: TRBV2
D: TRBD2
size: -
J: TRBJ2-3
CDR3: CAILGWTSGGTSTDTQYF
DNA: TGTGCTATATTAGGATGGACTAGCGGGGGGACTAGCACAGATACGCAGTATTTT

V: TRBV29-1
D: TRBD1
size: -
J: TRBJ2-1
CDR3: CSATTGGFDNEQFF
DNA: TGCAGCGCGACAACAGGGGGCTTCGACAATGAGCAGTTCTTC

V: TRBV6-4
D: -
size: few
J: TRBJ1-1
CDR3: CASSRQRGTEAFF
DNA: TGTGCCAGCAGTCGACAGAGGGGGACTGAAGCTTTCTTT

V: TRBV2
D: TRBD1
size: medium-sized
J: TRBJ2-7
CDR3: CASRVPGQGLTYEQYF
DNA: TGTGCCAGCAGGGTCCCGGGACAGGGGCTTACCTACGAGCAGTACTTC

V: TRBV6-5
D: -
size: -
J: TRBJ1-4
CDR3: CASSYRGSTNEKLFF
DNA: TGTGCCAGCAGTTACAGGGGCTCAACTAATGAAAAACTGTTTTTT